The clone carrying this T cell receptor beta chain has at least ten counts. Its target is not known. Quantitative barcoded 5'-RACE was used to prepare TCR beta libraries. TCRdb analysed the 5' RACE reads with MiXCR anew, one entry per CDR3 protein. The table shows around 330,000 distinct CDR3 sequences, with around a tenth occurring only once. The data stem from a study of CD8 T cells in ankylosing spondylitis. Study-level results: Within ankylosing spondylitis blood, a TCR beta motif made up of seven or eight highly homologous variants appeared to be characteristic. Disease-linked clones displayed a CD8+ phenotype and appeared relatively rarely in peripheral blood. Past research had described some motif variants in reactive arthritis synovial fluid and blood.

This CDR3 comprises 13 residues. The V gene's germline CDR1 is MNHNS and CDR2 SASEGT. Trimming took off 8 bases at V and 2 bases at J, with 10 bases between the two ends. The V gene is TRBV6-1, the J gene TRBJ2-4; D gene uncertain. This TCR came from a female donor with ankylosing spondylitis or in good health (not recorded which). Sample: blood, either unsorted or a sorted T cell fraction (not recorded which). The CDR3 protein is CASWARTKNIQYF. CDR3 nucleotides: TGTGCCAGCTGGGCGAGGACCAAAAACATTCAGTACTTC.